This T cell receptor beta chain was recovered during a study of T-cell memory formation after mild COVID-19. As for the study in general: TCR clusters were largely donor specific.

Study observations and caveats: Clones that shrank (day 15 to 85) were balanced CD4/CD8, whereas later expanders leaned CD4+. Of the contracting clones, CD4+ ones lay mainly in CM and EM, and CD8+ ones in EMRA.

From 5'RACE with constant-segment primers came TCR alpha and TCR beta cDNA libraries that carried sample barcodes and UMIs. Using its own MiXCR run on the 5' RACE reads, TCRdb lists one record per CDR3 protein. The repertoire includes 250,000 to 350,000 distinct CDR3 sequences, about 15% of them detected once, and about a fifth sits in the top ten. This clonotype occurred many times. The antigen remains undetermined. This CDR3 region has 17 residues. V lost 8 bases and J 0 bases, leaving 17 bases between the germline ends. Germline assignment: CDR1 MDHEN and CDR2 SYDVKM. This sequence originates from a young man who had mild COVID-19 (a few samples of this study predate the infection). Cell type and time point are not known. The J gene is TRBJ2-6, the V gene TRBV28; D is unclear. Sample: PBMCs or a T cell subset sorted from them (not recorded which). In DNA, the CDR3 is TGTGCCAGCGATAGTAAGGGTTTCCGCTCTGGGGCCAACGTCCTGACTTTC. Encoded protein: CASDSKGFRSGANVLTF.